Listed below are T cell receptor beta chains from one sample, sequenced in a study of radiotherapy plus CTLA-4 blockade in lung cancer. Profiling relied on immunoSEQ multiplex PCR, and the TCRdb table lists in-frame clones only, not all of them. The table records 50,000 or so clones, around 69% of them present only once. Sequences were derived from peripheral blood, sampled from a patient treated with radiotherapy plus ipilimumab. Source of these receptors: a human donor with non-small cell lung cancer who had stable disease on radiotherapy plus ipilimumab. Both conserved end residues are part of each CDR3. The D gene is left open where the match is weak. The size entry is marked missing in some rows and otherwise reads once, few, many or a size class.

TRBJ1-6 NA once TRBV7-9 TGTGCCAGCAGCTCCCCGAGCTCCTATAATTCACCCCTCCACTTT CASSSPSSYNSPLHF
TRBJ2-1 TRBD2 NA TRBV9 TGTGCCAGCAGCGCGGGCGGGACTAGCGGTTACAATGAGCAGTTCTTC CASSAGGTSGYNEQFF
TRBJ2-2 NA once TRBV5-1 TGCACCAGCAGCTCCCGACAGGTCGCGAACACCGGGGAGCTGGTTTTT CTSSSRQVANTGELVF
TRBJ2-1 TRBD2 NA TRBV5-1 TGCGCCAGCAGCCTGGGGGGGACTAGCGTTTACAATGAGCAGTTCTTC CASSLGGTSVYNEQFF
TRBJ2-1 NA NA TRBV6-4 TGTGCCAGCAGTGACTCGATGTACAGGGATGAGCAGTTCTTC CASSDSMYRDEQFF
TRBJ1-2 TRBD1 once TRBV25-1 TGTGCCAGCAGTGAATTGACAGGGCTTGATGGCTACACCTTC CASSELTGLDGYTF
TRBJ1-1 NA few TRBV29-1 TGCAGCACAAGCCCTAGGGGTGCGGCTTTCTTT CSTSPRGAAFF
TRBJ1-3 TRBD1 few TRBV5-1 TGCGCCAGCAGCTTGGGTGACAGGGGGCATGGAAACACCATATATTTT CASSLGDRGHGNTIYF
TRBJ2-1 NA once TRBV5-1 TGCGCCAGCAGCTTGCTTCGGGGGTACAATGAGCAGTTCTTC CASSLLRGYNEQFF
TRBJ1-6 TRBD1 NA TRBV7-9 TGTGCCAGCAGCTTGGGGGACAGCCGGACCGGCTCACCCCTCCACTTT CASSLGDSRTGSPLHF
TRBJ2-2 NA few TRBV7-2 TGTGCCAGCAGCGCCGGGCCAGACACCGGGGAGCTGTTTTTT CASSAGPDTGELFF
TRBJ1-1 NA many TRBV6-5 TGTGCCAGCAGTTACCTACCCCTGGGCCCCGCTGAAGCTTTCTTT CASSYLPLGPAEAFF
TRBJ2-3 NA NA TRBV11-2 TGTGCCAGCAGCTTAGATCGACAGGATACGCAGTATTTT CASSLDRQDTQYF
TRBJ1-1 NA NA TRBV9 TGTGCCAGCAGCGCCCCAGCAGGGCCCACTGAAGCTTTCTTT CASSAPAGPTEAFF
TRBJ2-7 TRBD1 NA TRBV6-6 TGTGCCAGCACCATAAGGGACAGCTCCTACGAGCAGTACTTC CASTIRDSSYEQYF
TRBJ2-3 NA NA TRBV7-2 TGTGCCAGCAGCTTAGTAGGGACAAGCTTCACAGATACGCAGTATTTT CASSLVGTSFTDTQYF
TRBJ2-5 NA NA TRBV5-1 TGCGCCAGCAGCTTGGGTTCCGGCCAAGAGACCCAGTACTTC CASSLGSGQETQYF
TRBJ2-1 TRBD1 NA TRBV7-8 TGTGCCAGCAGCCCGGGACAGGAGTACAATGAGCAGTTCTTC CASSPGQEYNEQFF
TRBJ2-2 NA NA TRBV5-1 TGCGCCAGCAGCTTGGAGGTATCGTGGACCGGGGAGCTGTTTTTT CASSLEVSWTGELFF
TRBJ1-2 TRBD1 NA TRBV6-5 TGTGCCAGCAGTCCCTTGGACAGGGCCTATGGCTACACCTTC CASSPLDRAYGYTF
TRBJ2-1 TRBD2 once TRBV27 TGTGCCAGCAGTTTAGGGGGACTAAGGGCCTACAATGAGCAGTTCTTC CASSLGGLRAYNEQFF
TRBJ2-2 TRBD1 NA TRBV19 TGTGCCAGTAGTAAGGACAGGGAGCACACCGGGGAGCTGTTTTTT CASSKDREHTGELFF
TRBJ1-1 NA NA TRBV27 TGTGCCAGCAGTTTAGAATCCGGGGGGGGAGAAGCTTTCTTT CASSLESGGGEAFF
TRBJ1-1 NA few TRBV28 TGTGCCAGCAGTCTAGCGGAGGGGGCTTTCTTT CASSLAEGAFF
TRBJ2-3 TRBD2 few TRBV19 TGTGCCAGTAGTATAGGATTGGCTAGCGGGGGCACAGATACGCAGTATTTT CASSIGLASGGTDTQYF
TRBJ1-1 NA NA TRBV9 TGTGCCAGCAGCGTGAGGAGAGATAACACTGAAGCTTTCTTT CASSVRRDNTEAFF
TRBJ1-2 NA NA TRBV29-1 TGCAGCGTTCAATTATTAGTGGGGGTCTCGAACTATGGCTACACCTTC CSVQLLVGVSNYGYTF
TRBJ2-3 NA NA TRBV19 TGTGCCAGTAGTTTACAGGGTGTGGCAGATACGCAGTATTTT CASSLQGVADTQYF
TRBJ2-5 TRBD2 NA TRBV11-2 TGTGCCAGCAGCTACGTAGGGCTAGCGGGGCCCCGAGAGACCCAGTACTTC CASSYVGLAGPRETQYF
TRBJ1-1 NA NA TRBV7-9 TGTGCCAGCACGGGGGAGGCCCCCCGGAGGACTGAAGCTTTCTTT CASTGEAPRRTEAFF
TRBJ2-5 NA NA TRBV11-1 TGTGCCAGCAGCTTAGTAGGGAAAGAGACCCAGTACTTC CASSLVGKETQYF
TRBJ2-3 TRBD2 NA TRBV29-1 TGCAGCGTTGCCGGACTAGCGAGCACAGATACGCAGTATTTT CSVAGLASTDTQYF
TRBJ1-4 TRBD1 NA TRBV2 TGTGCCAGCAAACTCGGGACAGGGTCTGAAAAACTGTTTTTT CASKLGTGSEKLFF
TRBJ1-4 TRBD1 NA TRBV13 TGTGCCAGCAGCCGCTACAGGGGCTTGAATGAAAAACTGTTTTTT CASSRYRGLNEKLFF
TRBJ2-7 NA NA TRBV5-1 TGCGCCAGCAGCGAGACAGGTAGCAACGAGCAGTACTTC CASSETGSNEQYF
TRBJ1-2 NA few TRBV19 TGTGCCAGTAGTTACAGGGATTTTGGCTACACCTTC CASSYRDFGYTF
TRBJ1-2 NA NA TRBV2 TGTGCCAGCAGTGTAGTGAGACAGTCCAGTAGTGGCTACACCTTC CASSVVRQSSSGYTF
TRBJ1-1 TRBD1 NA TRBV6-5 TGTGCCAGCCTGACAGGGGTGAACACTGAAGCTTTCTTT CASLTGVNTEAFF
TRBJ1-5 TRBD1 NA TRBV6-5 TGTGCCAGCAGGCCTACAGGGGTCCAGCCCCAGCATTTT CASRPTGVQPQHF
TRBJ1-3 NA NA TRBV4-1 TGCGCCAGCAGCCTTCCGTCGGGCTCTGGAAACACCATATATTTT CASSLPSGSGNTIYF
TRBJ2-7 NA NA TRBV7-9 TGTGCCAACCAGCTTCTGGGCGGGCTTCGAGACGAGCAGTACTTC CANQLLGGLRDEQYF
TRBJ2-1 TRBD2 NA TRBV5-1 TGCGCCAGCAGCTATGAGCGGGGTTGGGGCAATGAGCAGTTCTTC CASSYERGWGNEQFF
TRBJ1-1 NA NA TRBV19 TGTGCCAGTAGTATCCCACTGACAGCTAACACTGAAGCTTTCTTT CASSIPLTANTEAFF
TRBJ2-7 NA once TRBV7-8 TGTGCCAGCAGGGGGGGGCCCTACGAGCAGTACTTC CASRGGPYEQYF
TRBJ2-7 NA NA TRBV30 TGTGCCTGGAGTCCCGAGGGGGGCTCCTACGAGCAGTACTTC CAWSPEGGSYEQYF
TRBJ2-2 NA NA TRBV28 TGTGCCAGCAGTTTAACGGGATCCGTCTCTACCGGGGAGCTGTTTTTT CASSLTGSVSTGELFF
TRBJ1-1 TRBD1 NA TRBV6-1 TGTGCCAGCAGTGAACCGGGACAGGGAGCCACTGAAGCTTTCTTT CASSEPGQGATEAFF
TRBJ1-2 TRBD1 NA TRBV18 TGTGCCAGCTCACCATCAACACAGGGGGCGGGCTACACCTTC CASSPSTQGAGYTF
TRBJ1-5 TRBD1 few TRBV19 TGTGCCAGTAGTTTGGGACAGGGGGGGTTGCATGGCAATCAGCCCCAGCATTTT CASSLGQGGLHGNQPQHF
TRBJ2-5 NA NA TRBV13 TGTGCCAGCAGCTTAGGCCGAGGGGGGCCGGTGACCCAGTACTTC CASSLGRGGPVTQYF